Included here is one TCR beta chain sequence, with context. Germline values: CDR1 SGHTA, CDR2 FQGNSA. This CDR3 contains 13 residues. Eight separate reactions per sample served to make cDNA. TCRdb reworked the 5' RACE reads into one entry per CDR3 protein, no DNA. In all, the sample yields 400,000 to 500,000 distinct CDR3 sequences. The data were obtained in a study of monozygotic twins with inflammatory bowel disease. The TCR sequence derives from a human donor with ulcerative colitis or Crohn's disease, or a healthy co-twin of an affected twin (not recorded which). J is TRBJ1-2 and V is TRBV7-2. Sequences were obtained from blood. The CDR3 protein is CASSSPPVYGYTF.